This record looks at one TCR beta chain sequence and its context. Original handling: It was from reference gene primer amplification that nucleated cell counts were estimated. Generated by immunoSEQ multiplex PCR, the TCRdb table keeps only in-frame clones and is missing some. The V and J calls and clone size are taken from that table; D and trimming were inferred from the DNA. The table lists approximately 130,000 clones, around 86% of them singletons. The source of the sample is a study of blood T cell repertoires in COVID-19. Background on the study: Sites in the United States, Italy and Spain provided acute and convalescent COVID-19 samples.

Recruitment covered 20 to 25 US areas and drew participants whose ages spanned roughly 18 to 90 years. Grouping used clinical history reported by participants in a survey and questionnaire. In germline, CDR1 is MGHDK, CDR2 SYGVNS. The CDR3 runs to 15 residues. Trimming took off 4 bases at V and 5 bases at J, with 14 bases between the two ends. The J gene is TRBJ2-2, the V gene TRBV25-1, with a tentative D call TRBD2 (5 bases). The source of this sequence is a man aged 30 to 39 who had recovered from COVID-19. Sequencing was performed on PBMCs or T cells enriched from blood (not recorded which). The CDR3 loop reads CASSADLPKTGELFF. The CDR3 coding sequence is TGTGCCAGCAGTGCGGACTTACCAAAGACCGGGGAGCTGTTTTTT.